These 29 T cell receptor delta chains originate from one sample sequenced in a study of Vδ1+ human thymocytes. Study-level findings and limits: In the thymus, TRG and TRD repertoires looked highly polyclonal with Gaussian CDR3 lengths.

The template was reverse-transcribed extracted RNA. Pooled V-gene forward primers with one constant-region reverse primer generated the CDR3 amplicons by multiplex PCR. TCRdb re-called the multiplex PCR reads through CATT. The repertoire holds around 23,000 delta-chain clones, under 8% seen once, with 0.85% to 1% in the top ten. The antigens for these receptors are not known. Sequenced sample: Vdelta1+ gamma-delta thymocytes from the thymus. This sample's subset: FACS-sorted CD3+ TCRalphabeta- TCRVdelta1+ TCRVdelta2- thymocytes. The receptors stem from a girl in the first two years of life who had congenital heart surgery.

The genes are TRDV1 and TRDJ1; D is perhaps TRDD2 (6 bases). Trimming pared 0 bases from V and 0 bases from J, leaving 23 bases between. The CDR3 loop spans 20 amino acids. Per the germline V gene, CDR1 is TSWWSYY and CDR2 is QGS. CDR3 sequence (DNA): TGTGCTCTTGGGGAACTTGAAGGCCTTCCCCTTGAGGGGAACACCGATAAACTCATCTTT. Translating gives CALGELEGLPLEGNTDKLIF.

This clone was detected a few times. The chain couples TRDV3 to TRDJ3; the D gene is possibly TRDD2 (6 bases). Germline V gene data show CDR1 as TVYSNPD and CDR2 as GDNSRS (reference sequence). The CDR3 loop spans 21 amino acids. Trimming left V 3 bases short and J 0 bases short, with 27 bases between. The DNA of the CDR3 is TGTGCCTTGCCCCTTCCCAGTTCTACGATTCCAGGCTCCTGGGACACCCGACAGATGTTTTTC. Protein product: CALPLPSSTIPGSWDTRQMFF.

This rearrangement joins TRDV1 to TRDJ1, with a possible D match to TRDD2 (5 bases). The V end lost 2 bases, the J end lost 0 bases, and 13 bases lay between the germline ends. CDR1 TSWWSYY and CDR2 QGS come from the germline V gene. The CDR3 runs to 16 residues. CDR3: CALGEGHFLYTDKLIF. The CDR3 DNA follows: TGTGCTCTTGGGGAAGGTCATTTCCTTTACACCGATAAACTCATCTTT.

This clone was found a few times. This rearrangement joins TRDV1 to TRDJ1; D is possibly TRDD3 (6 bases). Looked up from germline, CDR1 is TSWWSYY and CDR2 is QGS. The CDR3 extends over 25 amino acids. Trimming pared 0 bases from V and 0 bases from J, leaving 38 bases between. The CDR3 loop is CALGELYPFLPWRGGEGIYTDKLIF. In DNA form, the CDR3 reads TGTGCTCTTGGGGAACTTTATCCATTTCTTCCATGGCGAGGTGGGGAGGGGATCTACACCGATAAACTCATCTTT.

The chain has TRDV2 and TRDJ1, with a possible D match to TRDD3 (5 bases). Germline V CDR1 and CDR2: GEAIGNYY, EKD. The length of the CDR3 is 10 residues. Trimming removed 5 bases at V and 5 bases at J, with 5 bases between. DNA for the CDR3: TGTGCCTGTGGGGGAGATAAACTCATCTTT. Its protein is CACGGDKLIF.

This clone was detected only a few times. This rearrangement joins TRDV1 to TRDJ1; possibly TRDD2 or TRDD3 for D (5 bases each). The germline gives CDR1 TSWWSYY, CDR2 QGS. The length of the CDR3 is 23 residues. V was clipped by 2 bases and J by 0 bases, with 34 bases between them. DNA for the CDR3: TGTGCTCTTGGGGAAGCTACGCCTTCTGGCCTAACGACTGGTTTAAACAACACCGATAAACTCATCTTT. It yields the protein CALGEATPSGLTTGLNNTDKLIF.

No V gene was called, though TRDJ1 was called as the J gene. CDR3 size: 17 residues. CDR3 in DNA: TGTGCTCTTGGGGAAACCTTTTCGGCTCCGAACACCGATAAACTCATCTTT. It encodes CALGETFSAPNTDKLIF.

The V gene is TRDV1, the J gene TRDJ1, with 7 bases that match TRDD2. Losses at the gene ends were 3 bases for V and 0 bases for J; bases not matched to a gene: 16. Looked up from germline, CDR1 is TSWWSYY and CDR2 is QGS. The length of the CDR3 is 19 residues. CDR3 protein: CALGDPLPRVIHYTDKLIF. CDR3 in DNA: TGTGCTCTTGGGGATCCACTTCCTAGAGTGATACACTACACCGATAAACTCATCTTT.

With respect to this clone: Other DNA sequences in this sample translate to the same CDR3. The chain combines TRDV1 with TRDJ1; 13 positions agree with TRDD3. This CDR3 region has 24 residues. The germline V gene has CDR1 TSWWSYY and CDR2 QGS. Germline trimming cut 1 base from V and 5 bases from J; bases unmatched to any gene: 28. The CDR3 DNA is TGTGCTCTTGGGGAACCGTATCTTCCTATCCGCCTTACTGGGGGATACGGAGCCACTGATAAACTCATCTTT. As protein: CALGEPYLPIRLTGGYGATDKLIF.

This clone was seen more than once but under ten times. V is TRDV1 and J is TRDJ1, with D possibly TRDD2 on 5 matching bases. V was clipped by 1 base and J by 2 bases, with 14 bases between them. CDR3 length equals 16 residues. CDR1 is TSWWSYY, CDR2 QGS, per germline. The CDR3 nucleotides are TGTGCTCTTGGGGAACAGACCCTACCGGGGACCGATAAACTCATCTTT. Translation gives CALGEQTLPGTDKLIF.

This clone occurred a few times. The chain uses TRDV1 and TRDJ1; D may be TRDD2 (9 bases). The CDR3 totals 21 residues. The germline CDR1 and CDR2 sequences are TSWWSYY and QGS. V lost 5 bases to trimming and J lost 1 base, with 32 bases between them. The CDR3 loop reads CALGFPSYDRRNWGSTDKLIF. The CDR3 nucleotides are TGTGCTCTTGGGTTCCCTTCCTACGATCGACGAAACTGGGGGTCCACCGATAAACTCATCTTT.

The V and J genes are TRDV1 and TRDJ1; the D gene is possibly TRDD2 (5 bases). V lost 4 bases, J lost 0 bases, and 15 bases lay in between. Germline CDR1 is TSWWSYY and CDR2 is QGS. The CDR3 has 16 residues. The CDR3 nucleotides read TGTGCTCTTGGGGGATTTCCTGCCGCGTACACCGATAAACTCATCTTT. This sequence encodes CALGGFPAAYTDKLIF.

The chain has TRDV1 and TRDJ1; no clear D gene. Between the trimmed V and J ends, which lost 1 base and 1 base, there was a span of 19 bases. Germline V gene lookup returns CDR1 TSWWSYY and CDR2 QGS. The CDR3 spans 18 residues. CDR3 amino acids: CALGEPLQFLQCTDKLIF. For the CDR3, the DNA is TGTGCTCTTGGGGAACCCCTCCAATTTCTACAGTGCACCGATAAACTCATCTTT.

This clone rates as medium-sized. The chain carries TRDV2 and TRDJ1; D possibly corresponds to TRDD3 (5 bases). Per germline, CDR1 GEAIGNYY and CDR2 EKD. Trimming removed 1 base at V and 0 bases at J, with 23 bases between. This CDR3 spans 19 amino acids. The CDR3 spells CACDTFCPSGAQYTDKLIF. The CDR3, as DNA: TGTGCCTGTGACACTTTCTGTCCCTCGGGGGCCCAGTACACCGATAAACTCATCTTT.

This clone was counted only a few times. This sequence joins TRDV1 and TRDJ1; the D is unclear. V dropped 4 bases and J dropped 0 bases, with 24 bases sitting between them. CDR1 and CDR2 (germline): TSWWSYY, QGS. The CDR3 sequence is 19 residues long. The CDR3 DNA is TGTGCTCTTGGGGGACCCAAAGTAATCTACCGTCGTTACACCGATAAACTCATCTTT. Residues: CALGGPKVIYRRYTDKLIF.

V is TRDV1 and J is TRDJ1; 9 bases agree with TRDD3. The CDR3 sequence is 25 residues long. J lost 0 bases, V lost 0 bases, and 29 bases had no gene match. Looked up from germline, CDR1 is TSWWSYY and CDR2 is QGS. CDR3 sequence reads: CALGELEGRLRGEYWGTPYTDKLIF. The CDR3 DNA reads TGTGCTCTTGGGGAACTAGAGGGAAGACTACGTGGGGAGTACTGGGGGACGCCGTACACCGATAAACTCATCTTT.

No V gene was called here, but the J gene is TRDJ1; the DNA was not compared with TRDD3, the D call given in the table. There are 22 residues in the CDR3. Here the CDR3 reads CALGELVRPSFGLGDSVHKLIF. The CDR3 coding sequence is TGTGCTCTTGGGGAACTGGTCCGGCCTTCTTTCGGACTGGGGGATAGTGTGCATAAACTCATCTTT.

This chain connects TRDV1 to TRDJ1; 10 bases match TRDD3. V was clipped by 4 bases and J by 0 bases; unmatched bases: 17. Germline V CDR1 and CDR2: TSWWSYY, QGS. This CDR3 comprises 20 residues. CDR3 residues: CALGVPSLRLGDRDTDKLIF. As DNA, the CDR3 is TGTGCTCTTGGGGTCCCGTCCCTCCGGCTGGGGGATAGGGACACCGATAAACTCATCTTT.

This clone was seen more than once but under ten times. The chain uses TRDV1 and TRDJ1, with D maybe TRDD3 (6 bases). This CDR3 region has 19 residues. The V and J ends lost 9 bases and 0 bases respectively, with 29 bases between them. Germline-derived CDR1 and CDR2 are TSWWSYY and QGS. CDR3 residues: CALPYTTGGQGDYTDKLIF. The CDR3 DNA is TGTGCTCTGCCCTACACCACGGGGGGGCAAGGGGATTACACCGATAAACTCATCTTT.

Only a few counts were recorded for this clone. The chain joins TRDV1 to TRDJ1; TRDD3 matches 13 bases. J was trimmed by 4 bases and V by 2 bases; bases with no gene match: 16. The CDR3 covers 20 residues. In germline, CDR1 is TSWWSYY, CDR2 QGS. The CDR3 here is CALGESPPYWGIRENDKLIF. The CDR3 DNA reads TGTGCTCTTGGGGAAAGTCCTCCTTACTGGGGGATACGCGAAAACGATAAACTCATCTTT.

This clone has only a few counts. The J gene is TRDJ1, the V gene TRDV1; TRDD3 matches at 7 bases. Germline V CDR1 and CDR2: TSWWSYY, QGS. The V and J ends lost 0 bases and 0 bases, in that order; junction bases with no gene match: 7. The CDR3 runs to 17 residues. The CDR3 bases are TGTGCTCTTGGGGAACTCGGGGGGATTCGGTACACCGATAAACTCATCTTT. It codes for CALGELGGIRYTDKLIF.

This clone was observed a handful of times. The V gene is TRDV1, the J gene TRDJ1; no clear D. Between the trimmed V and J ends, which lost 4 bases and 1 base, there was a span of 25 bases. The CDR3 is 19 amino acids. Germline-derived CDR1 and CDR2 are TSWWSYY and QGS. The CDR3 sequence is CALGAPSASRLRITDKLIF. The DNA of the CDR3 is TGTGCTCTTGGGGCTCCCTCGGCCTCTCGGCTACGGATCACCGATAAACTCATCTTT.

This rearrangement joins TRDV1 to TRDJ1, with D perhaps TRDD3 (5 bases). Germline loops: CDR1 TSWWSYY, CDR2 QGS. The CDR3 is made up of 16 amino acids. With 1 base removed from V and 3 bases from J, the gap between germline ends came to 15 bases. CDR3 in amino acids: CALGEPYRGVADKLIF. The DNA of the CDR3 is TGTGCTCTTGGGGAACCATACCGGGGGGTGGCCGATAAACTCATCTTT.

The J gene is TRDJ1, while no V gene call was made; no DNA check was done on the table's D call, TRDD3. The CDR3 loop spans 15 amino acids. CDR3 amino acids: CALGDVPPTDDKLIF. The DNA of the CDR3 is TGTGCTCTTGGGGACGTACCCCCAACCGACGATAAACTCATCTTT.

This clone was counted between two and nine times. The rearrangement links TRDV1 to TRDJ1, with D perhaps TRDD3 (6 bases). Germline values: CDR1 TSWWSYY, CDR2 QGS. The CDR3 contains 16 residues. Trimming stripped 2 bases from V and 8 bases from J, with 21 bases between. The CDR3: CALGETFRGWGRKLIF. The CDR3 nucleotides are TGTGCTCTTGGGGAAACTTTTCGGGGCTGGGGTCGGAAACTCATCTTT.

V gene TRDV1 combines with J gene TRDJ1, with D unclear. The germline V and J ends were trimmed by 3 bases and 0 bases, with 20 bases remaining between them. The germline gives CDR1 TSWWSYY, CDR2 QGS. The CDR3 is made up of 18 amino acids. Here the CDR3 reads CALGEVHTTSRYTDKLIF. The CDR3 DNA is TGTGCTCTTGGGGAGGTCCACACTACATCGCGGTACACCGATAAACTCATCTTT.

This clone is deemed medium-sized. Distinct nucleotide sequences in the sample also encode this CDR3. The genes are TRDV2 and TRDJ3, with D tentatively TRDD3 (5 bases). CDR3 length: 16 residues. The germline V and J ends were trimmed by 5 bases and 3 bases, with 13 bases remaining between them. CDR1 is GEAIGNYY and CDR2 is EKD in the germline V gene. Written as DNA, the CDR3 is TGTGCCTGTGTATGTTCTGGGTGCTGGGACACCCGACAGATGTTTTTC. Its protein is CACVCSGCWDTRQMFF.

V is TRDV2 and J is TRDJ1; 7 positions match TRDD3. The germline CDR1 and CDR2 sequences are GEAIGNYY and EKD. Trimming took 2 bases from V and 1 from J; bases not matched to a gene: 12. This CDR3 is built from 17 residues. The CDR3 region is CACDKKDWGMVTDKLIF. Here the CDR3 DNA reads TGTGCCTGTGACAAAAAGGACTGGGGAATGGTCACCGATAAACTCATCTTT.

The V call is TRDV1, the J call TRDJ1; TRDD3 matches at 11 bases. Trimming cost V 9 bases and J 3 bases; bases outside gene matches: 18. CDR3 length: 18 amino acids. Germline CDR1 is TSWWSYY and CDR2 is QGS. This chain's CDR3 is CALLSSLGDTPASDKLIF. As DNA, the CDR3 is TGTGCTCTCCTATCTTCCTTGGGGGATACGCCGGCCTCCGATAAACTCATCTTT.